The clone carrying this TCR beta chain was counted a few times. Looked up from germline, CDR1 is SGHTA and CDR2 is FQGTGA. V shed 2 bases and J shed 9 bases, with 11 bases lying between them. The CDR3 is 14 residues long. Produced via immunoSEQ multiplex PCR; TCRdb's table is partial and in-frame only. The sample lists 90,000 to 100,000 clones, over 80% occurring once. The sample comes from a study of T cell changes during pregnancy in multiple sclerosis. This receptor was taken from a female donor with multiple sclerosis, enrolled in a pregnancy study. The material sequenced was peripheral blood, taken in the first trimester of pregnancy. The V and J genes are TRBV7-3 and TRBJ1-6, with D possibly matching TRBD1 (5 bases). This CDR3 is CASSLRGEGSPLHF. The CDR3 nucleotides are TGTGCCAGCAGCTTACGGGGGGAAGGTTCACCCCTCCACTTT.